These T cell receptor beta chains were read from a single sample in a study of human T cells and chemical hapten exposure. MiXCR, applied by TCRdb to the RACE reads, yields one record per CDR3 protein. The sample lists 100,000 to 150,000 distinct CDR3 sequences, roughly 9% occurring once. The sample comprised whole blood. The receptors originated from a male donor in good health. Some clones in this sample may be carry-over from other donors' samples. Each CDR3 is given with its conserved first and last residue. D genes are given only for firm matches.

cdr3_aa	d_call	v_call
CSARDRASSGNTIYF	-	TRBV20-1
CASSSPGTSANTIYF	-	TRBV12-3/TRBV12-4
CAISEWNRDINSPLHF	-	TRBV10-3
CASSLTLSLGQYF	-	TRBV7-3
CASSPPSQGGYEQYF	-	TRBV18
CASSPRLNTGELFF	-	TRBV7-9
CATSRGQGNSYEQYF	TRBD1	TRBV15
CASSEDAGGAVNQPQHF	TRBD1	TRBV6-1
CASRGLAGVRSTGELFF	TRBD2	TRBV12-3/TRBV12-4
CASSPQGRETQYF	-	TRBV5-6
CASSLDSLGHNEQFF	-	TRBV11-2
CASSGGQGSPGELFF	TRBD1	TRBV11-3
CSARGVAGVIKGGVTDTQYF	TRBD2	TRBV20-1
CASSLVSSGVSYEQYF	TRBD2	TRBV7-9
CASSLARLAADTQYF	TRBD2	TRBV5-1
CASSEAETGQGASYEQYF	TRBD1	TRBV2
CSVGTGETEAFF	TRBD1	TRBV29-1
CASSERGSYNEQFF	-	TRBV19
CASSLGETSRNEQFF	-	TRBV5-1
CASSLGGGRGIEQYF	-	TRBV7-2
CASSIGQGAVSSYEQYF	TRBD1	TRBV7-9
CASSLAGRGHEQFF	-	TRBV27
CASSIGGTGSQDDEQYF	-	TRBV5-1
CAISELGSGKLFF	-	TRBV10-3
CAISDPSGRAGNEQFF	TRBD2	TRBV10-3
CASSYGAEKAFF	-	TRBV2
CATPPGWAGELFF	-	TRBV11-2
CASSLLNTGELFF	-	TRBV27
CSTRGQFSYEQYF	TRBD1	TRBV29-1
CATQPGQGYNEQFF	TRBD1	TRBV24-1
CSVREGQGSGELFF	TRBD1	TRBV29-1
CASSAEGLAVLNEQFF	TRBD2	TRBV19
CASSQGTGGTYGYTF	TRBD1	TRBV4-3
CSAGDPLSYEQYF	-	TRBV29-1
CASSLKGTPYNEQFF	-	TRBV7-9
CASSLAEGPLSYNEQFF	-	TRBV7-9
CASARGADKNIQYF	-	TRBV12-5
CASSLGQGDGGPTDTQYF	-	TRBV7-6
CASSYRPGQGNNEQFF	TRBD1	TRBV2
CASSQDQLGAGNTEAFF	-	TRBV4-3
CASSFALAGEETQYF	TRBD2	TRBV12-3/TRBV12-4
CATSSSYMGSPLHF	-	TRBV15
CSARERGTSGPTYEQYF	TRBD2	TRBV20-1
CASSYQPGLAGYEQFF	TRBD2	TRBV6-5
CASSLTGYRETQYF	TRBD1	TRBV19
CASSEAPGTGARTQYF	TRBD1	TRBV6-1
CASSPPLIRELFF	-	TRBV18
CASSSPGQGTYEQYF	TRBD1	TRBV7-9
CASSPLLAGGHETQYF	TRBD2	TRBV12-3/TRBV12-4
CASSVDRDFSNQPQHF	TRBD1	TRBV9
CASSSGHMAETQYF	-	TRBV7-6
CASSVGPGGAPTTGELFF	TRBD2	TRBV9
CSALTGADTEAFF	-	TRBV29-1